A selection of T cell receptor beta chains follows, all from one sample in a study of blood T cells in healthy people across ages. Via MiXCR, TCRdb re-called the 5' RACE reads, giving one row per CDR3 protein. The sample gives about 2 million distinct CDR3 sequences, about 50% of which show up once; around 2.1% is in the top ten. Material for sequencing was blood. The source is a woman aged 40 to 50 in good health. CDR3s include the opening cysteine and the closing phenylalanine or tryptophan. D genes are given only for firm matches. Only some rows state a clone size, as once, few, many or a class for expanded clones.

TRBV18	TRBJ1-1	few	.	CASSPTQVPTEAFF	TGTGCCAGCTCACCAACCCAGGTACCCACTGAAGCTTTCTTT
TRBV29-1	TRBJ1-2	.	TRBD1	CSVQQGAGYTF	TGCAGCGTACAACAGGGGGCTGGCTACACCTTC
TRBV4-3	TRBJ1-2	.	.	CASSQGIGDGYGYTF	TGCGCCAGCAGCCAAGGAATAGGGGATGGCTATGGCTACACCTTC
TRBV20-1	TRBJ2-7	.	.	CSARDQYRGSYNEQYF	TGCAGTGCTAGAGATCAGTACCGGGGGTCCTACAATGAGCAGTACTTC
TRBV5-5	TRBJ2-6	.	.	CASSLRPGDSGANVLTF	TGTGCCAGCAGCTTACGTCCCGGAGACTCTGGGGCCAACGTCCTGACTTTC
TRBV7-8	TRBJ2-3	.	.	CASDDLGRARTDTQYF	TGTGCCAGCGACGATCTTGGGCGGGCCCGCACAGATACGCAGTATTTT
TRBV7-2	TRBJ2-1	.	TRBD2	CASSLRATSGGANEQFF	TGTGCCAGCAGCTTAAGGGCGACTAGCGGGGGTGCTAATGAGCAGTTCTTC
TRBV5-1	TRBJ2-7	.	.	CASSLVQGTGEQYF	TGCGCCAGCAGCTTGGTACAGGGCACGGGCGAGCAGTACTTC
TRBV2	TRBJ2-3	.	.	CASSEAGAPPDTQYF	TGTGCCAGCAGTGAAGCGGGGGCCCCCCCCGATACGCAGTATTTT
TRBV5-1	TRBJ1-2	.	.	CASSFSTPRLYGYTF	TGCGCCAGCAGCTTCTCGACTCCCCGTCTCTATGGCTACACCTTC
TRBV4-2	TRBJ2-5	.	TRBD2	CASSRLQPGLAETQYF	TGTGCCAGCAGCCGCCTACAGCCCGGACTAGCGGAGACCCAGTACTTC
TRBV28	TRBJ2-7	few	.	CASSSPDELSLYEQYF	TGTGCCAGCAGTTCCCCTGACGAGCTCTCCCTCTACGAGCAGTACTTC
TRBV3-1	TRBJ2-5	few	TRBD2	CASSQDMTSLETQYF	TGTGCCAGCAGCCAAGATATGACTAGCCTAGAGACCCAGTACTTC
TRBV28	TRBJ2-5	.	.	CASSPDETDSPTYQETQYF	TGTGCCAGCAGTCCAGACGAGACAGACAGCCCTACGTACCAAGAGACCCAGTACTTC
TRBV5-1	TRBJ2-5	few	TRBD1	CASSNRDRVVETQYF	TGCGCCAGCAGCAACAGGGACAGGGTGGTGGAGACCCAGTACTTC
TRBV9	TRBJ1-6	.	TRBD1	CASSVGDRSNSPLHF	TGTGCCAGCAGCGTTGGGGACAGGAGTAATTCACCCCTCCACTTT
TRBV7-2	TRBJ1-5	.	.	CASSPRTVSNQPQHF	TGTGCCAGCAGCCCCCGAACAGTTAGCAATCAGCCCCAGCATTTT
TRBV6-5	TRBJ2-7	.	TRBD2	CASSSGTRIGEQYF	TGTGCCAGCAGCTCCGGGACTAGAATAGGCGAGCAGTACTTC
TRBV27	TRBJ2-1	many	TRBD1	CASSTPSGGPYNEQFF	TGTGCCAGCAGCACCCCCTCAGGGGGCCCTTACAATGAGCAGTTCTTC
TRBV9	TRBJ2-5	.	.	CVSSVDASAYQETQYF	TGTGTCAGCAGCGTAGATGCTAGCGCGTACCAAGAGACCCAGTACTTC
TRBV20-1	TRBJ2-7	.	.	CSARDHTWSYEQYF	TGCAGTGCTAGAGATCACACATGGTCCTACGAGCAGTACTTC
TRBV7-2	TRBJ2-7	.	TRBD2	CASSLRTSGTYEQYF	TGTGCCAGCAGCTTACGTACTAGCGGGACCTACGAGCAGTACTTC
TRBV28	TRBJ1-5	.	.	CASDSNQPQHF	TGTGCCAGTGACAGTAATCAGCCCCAGCATTTT
TRBV6-2/TRBV6-3	TRBJ2-3	.	TRBD2	CASSYSSLGTSLYTDTQYF	TGTGCCAGCAGTTACTCGAGTTTAGGGACTAGCCTTTACACAGATACGCAGTATTTT
TRBV2	TRBJ1-2	few	.	CASSRDQNGYTF	TGTGCCAGCAGTAGGGACCAGAATGGCTACACCTTC
TRBV24-1	TRBJ2-1	.	TRBD1	CATSDSGTDSYNEQFF	TGTGCCACCAGTGATTCCGGGACAGACTCCTACAATGAGCAGTTCTTC
TRBV6-1	TRBJ2-5	.	TRBD1	CASSAARDRQETQYF	TGTGCCAGCAGTGCCGCACGGGACAGACAAGAGACCCAGTACTTC
TRBV7-2	TRBJ2-5	.	TRBD2	CASSSFGLATQGTQYF	TGTGCCAGCAGCTCGTTCGGACTAGCGACCCAGGGGACCCAGTACTTC
TRBV7-9	TRBJ1-2	few	.	CASSSPPQGSGGYTF	TGTGCCAGCAGCTCCCCCCCCCAGGGTTCTGGGGGCTACACCTTC
TRBV9	TRBJ1-4	.	TRBD1	CASSVGQGDEKLFF	TGTGCCAGCAGCGTAGGACAGGGGGATGAAAAACTGTTTTTT
TRBV5-6	TRBJ1-1	.	.	CASSFGDMNTEAFF	TGTGCCAGCAGCTTCGGGGACATGAACACTGAAGCTTTCTTT
TRBV6-2/TRBV6-3	TRBJ2-5	few	.	CASSYSIGVGETQYF	TGTGCCAGCAGTTACTCCATCGGTGTGGGAGAGACCCAGTACTTC
TRBV29-1	TRBJ1-2	few	TRBD1	CSVGQGALLQANYGYTF	TGCAGCGTCGGACAGGGGGCTCTCCTTCAGGCTAACTATGGCTACACCTTC
TRBV7-9	TRBJ1-2	few	TRBD1	CASSPPDRGEVTAYGYTF	TGTGCCAGCAGCCCACCGGACAGGGGAGAAGTCACGGCCTATGGCTACACCTTC
TRBV20-1	TRBJ1-6	.	.	CSADRRESNSPLHF	TGCAGTGCAGACAGACGGGAGAGTAATTCACCCCTCCACTTT
TRBV29-1	TRBJ1-1	.	.	CSVGGSRVNTEAFF	TGCAGCGTGGGGGGGAGCAGGGTGAACACTGAAGCTTTCTTT
TRBV28	TRBJ2-5	few	TRBD2	CASSPRGGVETQYF	TGTGCCAGCAGCCCACGGGGGGGCGTCGAGACCCAGTACTTC
TRBV9	TRBJ2-7	.	.	CASSVDFLRQYF	TGTGCCAGCAGCGTAGATTTCTTGCGGCAGTACTTC
TRBV7-9	TRBJ1-1	few	.	CASSPPNTEAFF	TGTGCCAGCAGCCCCCCCAACACTGAAGCTTTCTTT
TRBV20-1	TRBJ2-5	.	TRBD2	CSARVSAGWQETQYF	TGCAGTGCTAGAGTTTCAGCGGGGTGGCAAGAGACCCAGTACTTC
TRBV7-2	TRBJ2-3	.	.	CASSLYEEWGTDTQYF	TGTGCCAGCAGCTTATATGAGGAGTGGGGCACAGATACGCAGTATTTT
TRBV7-2	TRBJ2-3	few	.	CSGGGFADTQYF	TGTTCCGGAGGGGGGTTCGCAGATACGCAGTATTTT
TRBV6-2/TRBV6-3	TRBJ2-1	.	.	CASTNDRGYNEQFF	TGTGCCAGCACCAATGATAGGGGCTACAATGAGCAGTTCTTC
TRBV7-2	TRBJ2-1	.	.	CASRQRGTAGGGEQFF	TGTGCCAGCAGACAGCGCGGGACAGCCGGCGGGGGGGAGCAGTTCTTC
TRBV7-6	TRBJ2-1	.	TRBD2	CASSLASGGAHEQFF	TGTGCCAGCAGCTTAGCTAGCGGGGGGGCCCATGAACAGTTCTTC
TRBV20-1	TRBJ2-1	.	TRBD2	CSARSARGAGDEQFF	TGCAGTGCTAGATCAGCGCGGGGGGCGGGCGATGAGCAGTTCTTC
TRBV6-2/TRBV6-3	TRBJ2-3	few	.	CASSYSVADTQYF	TGTGCCAGCAGTTACTCGGTGGCAGATACGCAGTATTTT
TRBV20-1	TRBJ2-3	.	.	CSSLTSTDTQYF	TGCAGTTCACTTACCAGCACAGATACGCAGTATTTT
TRBV3-1	TRBJ1-2	.	.	CASSLLQAHTLRGYTF	TGTGCCAGCAGCCTTCTCCAAGCCCACACTTTACGGGGCTACACCTTC
TRBV24-1	TRBJ2-7	few	TRBD1	CATSDLRDRFSYEQYF	TGTGCCACCAGTGATTTGCGGGACAGATTCTCCTACGAGCAGTACTTC
TRBV10-3	TRBJ2-1	.	.	CAISDILGSRSEQFF	TGTGCCATCAGCGATATTCTTGGCTCCCGATCTGAGCAGTTCTTC
TRBV6-4	TRBJ2-4	.	TRBD2	CASAASREQYF	TGTGCCAGCGCTGCGTCGCGGGAGCAGTACTTC
TRBV18	TRBJ2-5	.	.	CASSPLNHQETQYF	TGTGCCAGCTCACCACTTAATCACCAAGAGACCCAGTACTTC
TRBV12-3/TRBV12-4	TRBJ1-5	few	.	CASSLGEGKVGHQPQHF	TGTGCCAGCAGTTTAGGGGAGGGGAAAGTCGGTCATCAGCCCCAGCATTTT
TRBV7-2	TRBJ2-2	.	.	CASRSQGYGELFF	TGTGCCAGCAGATCCCAGGGATACGGGGAGCTGTTTTTT
TRBV15	TRBJ2-5	few	.	CATSREQGGQETQYF	TGTGCCACCAGCAGAGAGCAGGGTGGACAAGAGACCCAGTACTTC